Listed below are T cell receptor beta chains from one sample, sequenced in a study of blood T cell repertoires in COVID-19. Clones were read by immunoSEQ multiplex PCR, and TCRdb kept only the in-frame ones, dropping some. The sample has about 140,000 clones; about 85% are singletons. Input material: peripheral blood. These receptors were obtained from a human donor with COVID-19, enrolled during active disease. The donor label of this sample is uncertain. The CDR3 runs from the conserved cysteine through the conserved F or W. The D gene is left open where the match is weak. Part of the rows lack a size; the others show once, few, many or a class for expanded clones.

CDR3 protein,CDR3 DNA,D gene,J gene,clone size,V gene
CASSLFSGTANEKLFF,TGCGCCAGCAGCTTGTTCTCCGGGACAGCTAATGAAAAACTGTTTTTT,TRBD1,TRBJ1-4,few,TRBV5-1
CASSPLQGTGETQYF,TGTGCCAGCTCACCACTACAGGGGACGGGGGAGACCCAGTACTTC,TRBD1,TRBJ2-5,.,TRBV18
CASSTSRAFF,TGTGCCAGTTCGACAAGTAGGGCTTTCTTT,.,TRBJ1-1,once,TRBV19
CATSRESREGEKLFF,TGTGCCACCAGCAGAGAAAGCAGGGAAGGTGAAAAACTGTTTTTT,.,TRBJ1-4,.,TRBV15
CASSASGTPSTEAFF,TGTGCCAGCAGCGCTTCCGGGACACCGAGCACTGAAGCTTTCTTT,.,TRBJ1-1,.,TRBV9
CASSFGVWRVTEAFF,TGTGCCAGTTCCTTCGGGGTCTGGAGGGTCACTGAAGCTTTCTTT,.,TRBJ1-1,.,TRBV19
CASSATGSYNEQFF,TGTGCCAGCAGCGCAACCGGGAGTTACAATGAGCAGTTCTTC,.,TRBJ2-1,.,TRBV9
CATSSGNRGFSTDTQYF,TGTGCCACCAGCAGTGGAAACAGGGGATTTAGCACAGATACGCAGTATTTT,TRBD1,TRBJ2-3,few,TRBV15
CASSRWTGLRAQETQYF,TGCGCCAGCAGTCGGTGGACAGGCCTAAGGGCCCAAGAGACCCAGTACTTC,TRBD1,TRBJ2-5,.,TRBV4-1
CATSDSQGYQPQHF,TGTGCCACCAGTGATTCCCAGGGGTATCAGCCCCAGCATTTT,.,TRBJ1-5,.,TRBV24-1
CASSLVRQAGANVLTF,TGTGCCAGCAGCTTAGTTCGGCAGGCTGGGGCCAACGTCCTGACTTTC,.,TRBJ2-6,once,TRBV7-2
CASSLSNNEQFF,TGTGCCAGCAGTCTGAGCAACAATGAGCAGTTCTTC,.,TRBJ2-1,.,TRBV5-6
CASSGTVDEQFF,TGCGCCAGCAGTGGAACGGTCGATGAGCAGTTCTTC,.,TRBJ2-1,.,TRBV10-1
CASSPGTGTVEQYF,TGTGCCAGCAGTCCCGGGACAGGAACAGTCGAGCAGTACTTC,TRBD1,TRBJ2-7,.,TRBV3-1/TRBV3-2
CASSQGGTGNSPLHF,TGTGCCAGCAGCCAAGGCGGGACAGGTAACTCACCCCTCCACTTT,TRBD1,TRBJ1-6,.,TRBV3-1/TRBV3-2
CASSPAENRQDGYTF,TGCGCCAGCAGCCCCGCCGAGAATCGCCAGGATGGCTACACCTTC,.,TRBJ1-2,.,TRBV4-1
CASSPGDRDVEGYTF,TGTGCCAGCAGTCCCGGGGACAGGGATGTAGAAGGCTACACCTTC,TRBD1,TRBJ1-2,few,TRBV28
CASRSTHLREQYF,TGTGCCAGCAGGTCGACACACCTCCGGGAGCAGTACTTC,.,TRBJ2-7,.,TRBV2
CASSVTGNQPQHF,TGTGCCAGCAGTGTTACAGGGAATCAGCCCCAGCATTTT,.,TRBJ1-5,few,TRBV2
CASSPGIISGTQYF,TGCGCCAGCAGCCCTGGTATAATCAGCGGGACCCAGTACTTC,.,TRBJ2-5,.,TRBV5-1
CASSDRGRGTEAFF,TGTGCCAGCAGTGACAGGGGGCGAGGGACTGAAGCTTTCTTT,TRBD1,TRBJ1-1,.,TRBV6-1
CASSRGTSGQETQYF,TGTGCCAGCAGCCGAGGGACTAGCGGACAAGAGACCCAGTACTTC,TRBD2,TRBJ2-5,.,TRBV5-4
CASSYLPGGNYGYTF,TGTGCCAGCAGTTACTTGCCAGGGGGAAACTATGGCTACACCTTC,TRBD1,TRBJ1-2,.,TRBV6-5
CASSEAPGLTDQYF,TGTGCCAGCAGTGAAGCTCCGGGACTCACGGATCAGTACTTC,.,TRBJ2-7,.,TRBV6-1
CASGGARRGYTF,TGTGCCAGCGGGGGGGCCCGTCGGGGCTACACCTTC,.,TRBJ1-2,.,TRBV19
CASSQLAGVTDTQYF,TGTGCCAGCAGCCAATTAGCGGGGGTCACAGATACGCAGTATTTT,TRBD2,TRBJ2-3,.,TRBV11-1
CASSLTTTSGYTGELFF,TGTGCCAGCAGCTTGACTACGACTAGCGGGTACACCGGGGAGCTGTTTTTT,TRBD2,TRBJ2-2,.,TRBV5-6
CATTTGGGTEAFF,TGTGCCACTACGACAGGCGGGGGGACTGAAGCTTTCTTT,.,TRBJ1-1,once,TRBV6-5
CASSQGLRRTGITDTQYF,TGTGCCAGCAGCCAAGGGTTACGTCGGACAGGGATAACAGATACGCAGTATTTT,TRBD1,TRBJ2-3,.,TRBV14
CASSLVQGGEQYF,TGTGCCAGCAGCTTAGTGCAGGGCGGCGAGCAGTACTTC,.,TRBJ2-7,.,TRBV11-3
CASSLTTTGQTEAFF,TGTGCCAGCAGCTTGACGACGACAGGGCAGACTGAAGCTTTCTTT,TRBD1,TRBJ1-1,once,TRBV5-6
CASSQDRGARGEPSTDTQYF,TGCGCCAGCAGCCAAGATCGGGGGGCTCGAGGGGAACCTAGCACAGATACGCAGTATTTT,.,TRBJ2-3,once,TRBV4-1
CASTSDREIGNTIYF,TGTGCCAGTACCTCGGACAGGGAGATTGGAAACACCATATATTTT,TRBD1,TRBJ1-3,.,TRBV19
CASSLGLKRQGFGEKLFF,TGTGCCAGCAGTTTAGGATTGAAGAGACAGGGTTTCGGGGAAAAACTGTTTTTT,TRBD1,TRBJ1-4,.,TRBV28
CASSHQGDTEAFF,TGTGCCAGTAGCCACCAGGGGGACACTGAAGCTTTCTTT,TRBD1,TRBJ1-1,.,TRBV19
CASSQESGGPFNYEQYF,TGTGCCAGCAGCCAAGAATCAGGAGGGCCTTTCAACTACGAGCAGTACTTC,.,TRBJ2-7,.,TRBV3-1/TRBV3-2
CASSFSQGGGRTGELFF,TGTGCCAGCAGCTTCAGCCAGGGGGGTGGCAGGACCGGGGAGCTGTTTTTT,.,TRBJ2-2,.,TRBV11-3
CASSASPYRNQETQYF,TGTGCCAGCAGCGCCTCCCCCTATAGAAACCAAGAGACCCAGTACTTC,.,TRBJ2-5,.,TRBV9
CASRGTGEGEQYF,TGCGCCAGCAGGGGGACAGGGGAAGGCGAGCAGTACTTC,TRBD1,TRBJ2-7,.,TRBV10-1
CASSTLVDRGSYNEQFF,TGTGCCAGTAGTACCCTGGTGGACAGGGGCTCCTACAATGAGCAGTTCTTC,TRBD1,TRBJ2-1,.,TRBV19
CASSLDGGDRGYTF,TGTGCCAGCAGCTTAGATGGCGGAGATAGGGGCTACACCTTC,.,TRBJ1-2,.,TRBV7-2
CASSREAQYEQYF,TGTGCCAGCAGCCGGGAGGCCCAATACGAGCAGTACTTC,TRBD2,TRBJ2-7,.,TRBV12-3/TRBV12-4
CASSDRQYNSPLHF,TGTGCCAGCAGTGATCGACAGTATAATTCACCCCTCCACTTT,.,TRBJ1-6,few,TRBV2
CASSQEDARTGAFEQYF,TGCGCCAGCAGCCAAGAGGACGCGAGGACAGGGGCCTTCGAGCAGTACTTC,TRBD1,TRBJ2-7,.,TRBV4-1
CASKALMRTEAFF,TGTGCCAGCAAAGCCCTTATGCGGACTGAAGCTTTCTTT,.,TRBJ1-1,once,TRBV9
CASSWDRATNEKLFF,TGTGCCAGCAGTTGGGACAGGGCAACTAATGAAAAACTGTTTTTT,TRBD1,TRBJ1-4,.,TRBV27
CASSPPGDGYTF,TGTGCCAGCAGCCCCCCAGGGGATGGCTACACCTTC,.,TRBJ1-2,.,TRBV7-9
CASRREQGTRYEQYF,TGTGCCAGCAGGCGCGAACAGGGCACAAGATACGAGCAGTACTTC,.,TRBJ2-7,.,TRBV27
CASSRETVLSGLHF,TGTGCCAGCAGTCGCGAGACAGTTCTTAGTGGCCTCCACTTT,.,TRBJ1-6,.,TRBV25-1
CASSGVLLAGGNEQYF,TGTGCCAGCAGTGGGGTCCTACTAGCGGGAGGGAACGAGCAGTACTTC,TRBD2,TRBJ2-7,.,TRBV2
CASCPTGDSGGQETQYF,TGTGCCAGTTGCCCCACAGGGGATAGCGGAGGCCAAGAGACCCAGTACTTC,.,TRBJ2-5,.,TRBV5-8
CASSEALVGLAGDEQFF,TGTGCCAGCAGTGAAGCGCTTGTGGGACTAGCGGGCGATGAGCAGTTCTTC,TRBD2,TRBJ2-1,.,TRBV2
CASSLRPGQGNQPQHF,TGCGCCAGCAGCCTAAGACCGGGACAGGGGAATCAGCCCCAGCATTTT,TRBD1,TRBJ1-5,.,TRBV4-1
CASSDAAGHLEKLFF,TGTGCCAGCAGTGATGCGGCCGGCCATCTTGAAAAACTGTTTTTT,.,TRBJ1-4,.,TRBV6-1